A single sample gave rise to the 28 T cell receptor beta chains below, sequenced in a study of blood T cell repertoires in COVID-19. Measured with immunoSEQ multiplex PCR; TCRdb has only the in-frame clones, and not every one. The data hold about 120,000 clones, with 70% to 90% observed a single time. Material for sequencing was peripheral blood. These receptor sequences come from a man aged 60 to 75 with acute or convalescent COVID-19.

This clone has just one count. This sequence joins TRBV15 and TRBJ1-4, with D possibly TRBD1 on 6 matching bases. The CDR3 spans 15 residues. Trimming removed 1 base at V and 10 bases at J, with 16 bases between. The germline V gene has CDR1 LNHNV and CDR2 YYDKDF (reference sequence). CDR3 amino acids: CATSRVQGTGRKLFF. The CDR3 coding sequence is TGTGCCACCAGCAGAGTACAGGGAACCGGGCGAAAACTGTTTTTT.

CDR3: CASQSSGNTIYF. The CDR3 region has the DNA TGTGCCTCACAGAGCTCTGGAAACACCATATATTTT. The V and J genes are TRBV30 and TRBJ1-3; no clear D. The ends were cut back, 7 bases at V and 0 bases at J, with 7 bases in the middle. Germline CDR1 is GTSNPN and CDR2 is SVGIG (reference sequence). This CDR3 has 12 residues.

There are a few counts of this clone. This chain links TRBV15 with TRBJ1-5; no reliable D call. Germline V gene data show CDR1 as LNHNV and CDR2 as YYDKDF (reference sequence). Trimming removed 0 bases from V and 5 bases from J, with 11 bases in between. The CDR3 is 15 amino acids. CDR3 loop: CATSRDLAVDQPQHF. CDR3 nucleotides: TGTGCCACCAGCAGAGATCTGGCAGTGGATCAGCCCCAGCATTTT. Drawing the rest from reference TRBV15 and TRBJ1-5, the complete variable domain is DAMVIQNPRYQVTQFGKPVTLSCSQTLNHNVMYWYQQKSSQAPKLLFHYYDKDFNNEADTPDNFQSRRPNTSFCFLDIRSPGLGDTAMYLCATSRDLAVDQPQHFGDGTRLSIL.

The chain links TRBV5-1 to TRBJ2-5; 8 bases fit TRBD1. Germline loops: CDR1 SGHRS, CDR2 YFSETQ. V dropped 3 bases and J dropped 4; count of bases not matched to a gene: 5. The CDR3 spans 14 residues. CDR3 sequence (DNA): TGCGCCAGCAGCTATGGACAGGGTCGAGAGACCCAGTACTTC. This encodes CASSYGQGRETQYF.

The CDR3 bases are TGTGCCAGCAGTACCAGGACAGATCAGCCCCAGCATTTT. Protein: CASSTRTDQPQHF. This rearrangement joins TRBV12-3 or TRBV12-4 to TRBJ1-5; weak D call: TRBD1 (6 bases). Trimming shortened V by 5 bases and J by 5 bases, and 10 bases separated the two germline ends. This CDR3 spans 13 amino acids.

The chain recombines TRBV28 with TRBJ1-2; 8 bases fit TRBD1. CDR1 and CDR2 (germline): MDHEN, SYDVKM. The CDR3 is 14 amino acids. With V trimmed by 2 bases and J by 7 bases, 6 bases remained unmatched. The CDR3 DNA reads TGTGCCAGCAGTTTAGCACAGGGGGGAAGTGGCTACACCTTC. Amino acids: CASSLAQGGSGYTF.

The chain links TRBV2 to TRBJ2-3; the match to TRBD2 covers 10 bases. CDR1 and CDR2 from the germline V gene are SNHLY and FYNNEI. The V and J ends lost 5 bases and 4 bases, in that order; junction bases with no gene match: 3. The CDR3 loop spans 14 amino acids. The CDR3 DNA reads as TGTGCCAGCAGTCTAGCGGGAGAGTCAGATACGCAGTATTTT. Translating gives CASSLAGESDTQYF.

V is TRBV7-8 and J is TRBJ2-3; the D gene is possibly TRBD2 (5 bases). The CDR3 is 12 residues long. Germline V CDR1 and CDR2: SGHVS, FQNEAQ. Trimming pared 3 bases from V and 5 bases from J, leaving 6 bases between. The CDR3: CASSFEGDTQYF. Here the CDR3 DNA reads TGTGCCAGCAGCTTCGAGGGAGATACGCAGTATTTT. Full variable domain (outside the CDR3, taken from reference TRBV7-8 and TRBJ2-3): GAGVSQSPRYKVAKRGQDVALRCDPISGHVSLFWYQQALGQGPEFLTYFQNEAQLDKSGLPSDRFFAERPEGSVSTLKIQRTQQEDSAVYLCASSFEGDTQYFGPGTRLTVL.

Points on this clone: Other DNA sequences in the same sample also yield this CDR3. CDR3 amino acids: CASSYLSNQPQHF. The CDR3 nucleotides read TGTGCCAGCAGTTACCTTAGCAATCAGCCCCAGCATTTT. V gene TRBV6-5 combines with J gene TRBJ1-5; D gene unclear. In germline, CDR1 is MNHEY, CDR2 SVGAGI. V gave up 2 bases and J gave up 0 bases, with 2 bases separating them. The CDR3 extends over 13 amino acids.

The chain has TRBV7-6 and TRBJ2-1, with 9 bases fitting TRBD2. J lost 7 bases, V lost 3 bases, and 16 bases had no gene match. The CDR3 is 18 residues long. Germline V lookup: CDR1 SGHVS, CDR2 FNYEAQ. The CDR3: CASSFRLAVSEGWNEQFF. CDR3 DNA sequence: TGTGCCAGCAGCTTTAGACTAGCGGTCTCAGAGGGGTGGAATGAGCAGTTCTTC. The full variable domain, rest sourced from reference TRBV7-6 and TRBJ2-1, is GAGVSQSPRYKVTKRGQDVALRCDPISGHVSLYWYRQALGQGPEFLTYFNYEAQQDKSGLPNDRFSAERPEGSISTLTIQRTEQRDSAMYRCASSFRLAVSEGWNEQFFGPGTRLTVL.

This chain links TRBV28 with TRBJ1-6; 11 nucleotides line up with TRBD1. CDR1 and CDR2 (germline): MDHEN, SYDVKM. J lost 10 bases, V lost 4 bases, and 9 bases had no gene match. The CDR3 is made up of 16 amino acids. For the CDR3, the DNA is TGTGCCAGCAGTTCGGCCGGGACAGGGGGTTGGTCACCCCTCCACTTT. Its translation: CASSSAGTGGWSPLHF.

The CDR3 reads CASSNSATSYNEQFF. The DNA of the CDR3 is TGCGCCAGCAGCAATAGCGCCACCTCCTACAATGAGCAGTTCTTC. The chain links TRBV4-3 to TRBJ2-1, with D tentatively TRBD2 (5 bases). V gave up 5 bases and J gave up 0 bases, with 11 bases separating them. This CDR3 spans 15 amino acids. Looked up from germline, CDR1 is LGHNA and CDR2 is YSLEER.

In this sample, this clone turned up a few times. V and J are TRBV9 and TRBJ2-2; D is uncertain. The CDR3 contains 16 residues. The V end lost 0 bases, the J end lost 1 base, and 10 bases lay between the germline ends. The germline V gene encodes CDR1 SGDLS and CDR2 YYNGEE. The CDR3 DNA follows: TGTGCCAGCAGCGTAGGACTCCGAGGGAACACCGGGGAGCTGTTTTTT. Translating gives CASSVGLRGNTGELFF.

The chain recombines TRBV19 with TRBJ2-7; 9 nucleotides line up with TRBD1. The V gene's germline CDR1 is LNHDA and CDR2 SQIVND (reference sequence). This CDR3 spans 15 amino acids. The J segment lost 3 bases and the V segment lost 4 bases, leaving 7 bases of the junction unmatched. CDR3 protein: CASSSRTGAVYEQYF. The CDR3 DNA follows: TGTGCCAGTAGTAGTCGGACAGGGGCAGTCTACGAGCAGTACTTC.

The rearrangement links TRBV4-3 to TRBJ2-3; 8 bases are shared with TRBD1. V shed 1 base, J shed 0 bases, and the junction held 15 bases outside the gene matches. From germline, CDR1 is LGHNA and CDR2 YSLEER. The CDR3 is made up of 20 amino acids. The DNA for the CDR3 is TGCGCCAGCAGCCAAGCAATGCGACAGGGGAGTGGATCTAGCACAGATACGCAGTATTTT. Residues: CASSQAMRQGSGSSTDTQYF.

The CDR3 sequence: CASSLGSGQETQYF. CDR3 nucleotides: TGTGCCAGCAGCTTAGGGAGCGGCCAAGAGACCCAGTACTTC. This chain connects TRBV7-2 to TRBJ2-5, with D tentatively TRBD2 (5 bases). In germline, CDR1 is SGHTA, CDR2 FQGNSA. The V end was cut by 1 base, the J end by 1 base, with 7 bases between. This CDR3 is 14 amino acids long.

The CDR3 region is CASSYGGKETQYF. The CDR3 DNA is TGTGCCAGCAGTTACGGCGGGAAAGAGACCCAGTACTTC. The chain couples TRBV6-5 to TRBJ2-5; perhaps TRBD2 as D (6 bases). The V gene's germline CDR1 is MNHEY and CDR2 SVGAGI. Trimming removed 2 bases from V and 3 bases from J, with 7 bases in between. This CDR3 is built from 13 residues.

Here the CDR3 reads CASSFGQGRQPQHF. The CDR3 coding sequence is TGTGCCAGCAGCTTCGGACAGGGAAGGCAGCCCCAGCATTTT. The chain employs TRBV7-2 and TRBJ1-5; TRBD1 agrees at 8 bases. Germline-derived CDR1 and CDR2 are SGHTA and FQGNSA. The V and J ends lost 3 bases and 7 bases, in that order; junction bases with no gene match: 5. The CDR3 contains 14 residues.

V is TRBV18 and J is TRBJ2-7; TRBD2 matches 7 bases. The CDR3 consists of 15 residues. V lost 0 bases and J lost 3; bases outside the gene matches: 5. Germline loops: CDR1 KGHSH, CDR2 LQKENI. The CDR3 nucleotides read TGTGCCAGCTCACCACCAACTAGCGCATACTACGAGCAGTACTTC. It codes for CASSPPTSAYYEQYF.

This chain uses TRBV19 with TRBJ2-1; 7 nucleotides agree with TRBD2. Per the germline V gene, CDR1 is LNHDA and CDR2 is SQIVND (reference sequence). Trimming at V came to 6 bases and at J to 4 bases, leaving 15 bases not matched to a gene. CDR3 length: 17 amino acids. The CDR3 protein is CASSYGWAGEGYNEQFF. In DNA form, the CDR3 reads TGTGCCAGTAGCTACGGTTGGGCGGGAGAGGGGTACAATGAGCAGTTCTTC.

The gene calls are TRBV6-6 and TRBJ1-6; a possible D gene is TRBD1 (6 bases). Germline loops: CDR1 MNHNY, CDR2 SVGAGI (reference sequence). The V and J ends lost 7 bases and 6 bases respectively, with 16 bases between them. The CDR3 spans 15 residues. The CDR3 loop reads CASTDRDIRNSPLHF. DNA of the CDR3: TGTGCCAGCACCGACCGGGACATACGTAATTCACCCCTCCACTTT.

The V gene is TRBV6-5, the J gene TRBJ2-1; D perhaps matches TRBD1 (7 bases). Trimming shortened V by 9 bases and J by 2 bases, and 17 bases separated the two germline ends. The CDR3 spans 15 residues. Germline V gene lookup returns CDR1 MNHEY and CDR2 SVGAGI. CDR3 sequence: CASGRRDRTYNEQFF. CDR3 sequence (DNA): TGTGCCAGTGGCAGGAGGGACAGAACCTACAATGAGCAGTTCTTC.

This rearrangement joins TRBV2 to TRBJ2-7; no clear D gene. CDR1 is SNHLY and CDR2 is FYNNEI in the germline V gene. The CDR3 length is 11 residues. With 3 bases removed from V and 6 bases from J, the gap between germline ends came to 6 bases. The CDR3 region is CASSEFLEQYF. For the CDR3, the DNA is TGTGCCAGCAGTGAGTTTCTCGAGCAGTACTTC.

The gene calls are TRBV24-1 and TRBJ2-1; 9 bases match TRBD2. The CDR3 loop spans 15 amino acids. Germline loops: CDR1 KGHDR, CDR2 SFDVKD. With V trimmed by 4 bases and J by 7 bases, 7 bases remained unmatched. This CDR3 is CATSDPGLAENEQFF. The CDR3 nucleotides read TGTGCCACCAGTGACCCGGGACTAGCCGAGAATGAGCAGTTCTTC.

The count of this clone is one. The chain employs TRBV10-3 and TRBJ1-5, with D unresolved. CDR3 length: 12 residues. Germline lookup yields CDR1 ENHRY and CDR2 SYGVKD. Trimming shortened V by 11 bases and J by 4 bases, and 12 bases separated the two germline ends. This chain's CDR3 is CASSPGNQPQHF. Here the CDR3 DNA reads TGTGCCTCAAGTCCGGGGAATCAGCCCCAGCATTTT.

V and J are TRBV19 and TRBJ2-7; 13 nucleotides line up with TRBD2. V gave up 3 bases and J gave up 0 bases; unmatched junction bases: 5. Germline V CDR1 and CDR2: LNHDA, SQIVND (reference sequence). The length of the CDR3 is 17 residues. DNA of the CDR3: TGTGCCAGTAGTATTGCACTAGCGGGAGGGATCTCCTACGAGCAGTACTTC. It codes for CASSIALAGGISYEQYF.

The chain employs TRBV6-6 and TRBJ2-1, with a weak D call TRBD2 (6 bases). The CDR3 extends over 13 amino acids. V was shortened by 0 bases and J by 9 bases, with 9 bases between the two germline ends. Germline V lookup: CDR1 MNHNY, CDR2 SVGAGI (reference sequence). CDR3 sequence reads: CASSYSGGFEQFF. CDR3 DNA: TGTGCCAGCAGTTACTCGGGGGGATTTGAGCAGTTCTTC.

The CDR3 DNA reads as TGTGCCAGCAGTTACCGACAGGAAGGGGGTCAGCCCCAGCATTTT. This gives the protein CASSYRQEGGQPQHF. The genes are TRBV6-2 or TRBV6-3 and TRBJ1-5; D may be TRBD1 (6 bases). Trimming removed 2 bases at V and 6 bases at J, with 14 bases between. This CDR3 comprises 15 residues. Germline V lookup: CDR1 MNHEY, CDR2 SVGEGT.